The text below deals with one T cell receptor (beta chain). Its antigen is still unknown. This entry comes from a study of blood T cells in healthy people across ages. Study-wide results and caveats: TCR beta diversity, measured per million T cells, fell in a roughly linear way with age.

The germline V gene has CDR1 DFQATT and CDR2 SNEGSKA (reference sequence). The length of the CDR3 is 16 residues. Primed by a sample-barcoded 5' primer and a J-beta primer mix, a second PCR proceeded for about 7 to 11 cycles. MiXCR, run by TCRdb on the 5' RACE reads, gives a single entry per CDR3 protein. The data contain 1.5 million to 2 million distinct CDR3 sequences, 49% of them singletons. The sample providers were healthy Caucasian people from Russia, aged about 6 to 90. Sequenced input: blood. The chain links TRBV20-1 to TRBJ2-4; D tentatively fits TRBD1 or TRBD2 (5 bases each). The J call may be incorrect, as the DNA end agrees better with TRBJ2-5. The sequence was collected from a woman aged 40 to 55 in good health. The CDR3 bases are TGCAGTGCTAGAGACCCCATTGGTGGGGGACAAGAGACCCAGTACTTC. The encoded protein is CSARDPIGGGQETQYF.